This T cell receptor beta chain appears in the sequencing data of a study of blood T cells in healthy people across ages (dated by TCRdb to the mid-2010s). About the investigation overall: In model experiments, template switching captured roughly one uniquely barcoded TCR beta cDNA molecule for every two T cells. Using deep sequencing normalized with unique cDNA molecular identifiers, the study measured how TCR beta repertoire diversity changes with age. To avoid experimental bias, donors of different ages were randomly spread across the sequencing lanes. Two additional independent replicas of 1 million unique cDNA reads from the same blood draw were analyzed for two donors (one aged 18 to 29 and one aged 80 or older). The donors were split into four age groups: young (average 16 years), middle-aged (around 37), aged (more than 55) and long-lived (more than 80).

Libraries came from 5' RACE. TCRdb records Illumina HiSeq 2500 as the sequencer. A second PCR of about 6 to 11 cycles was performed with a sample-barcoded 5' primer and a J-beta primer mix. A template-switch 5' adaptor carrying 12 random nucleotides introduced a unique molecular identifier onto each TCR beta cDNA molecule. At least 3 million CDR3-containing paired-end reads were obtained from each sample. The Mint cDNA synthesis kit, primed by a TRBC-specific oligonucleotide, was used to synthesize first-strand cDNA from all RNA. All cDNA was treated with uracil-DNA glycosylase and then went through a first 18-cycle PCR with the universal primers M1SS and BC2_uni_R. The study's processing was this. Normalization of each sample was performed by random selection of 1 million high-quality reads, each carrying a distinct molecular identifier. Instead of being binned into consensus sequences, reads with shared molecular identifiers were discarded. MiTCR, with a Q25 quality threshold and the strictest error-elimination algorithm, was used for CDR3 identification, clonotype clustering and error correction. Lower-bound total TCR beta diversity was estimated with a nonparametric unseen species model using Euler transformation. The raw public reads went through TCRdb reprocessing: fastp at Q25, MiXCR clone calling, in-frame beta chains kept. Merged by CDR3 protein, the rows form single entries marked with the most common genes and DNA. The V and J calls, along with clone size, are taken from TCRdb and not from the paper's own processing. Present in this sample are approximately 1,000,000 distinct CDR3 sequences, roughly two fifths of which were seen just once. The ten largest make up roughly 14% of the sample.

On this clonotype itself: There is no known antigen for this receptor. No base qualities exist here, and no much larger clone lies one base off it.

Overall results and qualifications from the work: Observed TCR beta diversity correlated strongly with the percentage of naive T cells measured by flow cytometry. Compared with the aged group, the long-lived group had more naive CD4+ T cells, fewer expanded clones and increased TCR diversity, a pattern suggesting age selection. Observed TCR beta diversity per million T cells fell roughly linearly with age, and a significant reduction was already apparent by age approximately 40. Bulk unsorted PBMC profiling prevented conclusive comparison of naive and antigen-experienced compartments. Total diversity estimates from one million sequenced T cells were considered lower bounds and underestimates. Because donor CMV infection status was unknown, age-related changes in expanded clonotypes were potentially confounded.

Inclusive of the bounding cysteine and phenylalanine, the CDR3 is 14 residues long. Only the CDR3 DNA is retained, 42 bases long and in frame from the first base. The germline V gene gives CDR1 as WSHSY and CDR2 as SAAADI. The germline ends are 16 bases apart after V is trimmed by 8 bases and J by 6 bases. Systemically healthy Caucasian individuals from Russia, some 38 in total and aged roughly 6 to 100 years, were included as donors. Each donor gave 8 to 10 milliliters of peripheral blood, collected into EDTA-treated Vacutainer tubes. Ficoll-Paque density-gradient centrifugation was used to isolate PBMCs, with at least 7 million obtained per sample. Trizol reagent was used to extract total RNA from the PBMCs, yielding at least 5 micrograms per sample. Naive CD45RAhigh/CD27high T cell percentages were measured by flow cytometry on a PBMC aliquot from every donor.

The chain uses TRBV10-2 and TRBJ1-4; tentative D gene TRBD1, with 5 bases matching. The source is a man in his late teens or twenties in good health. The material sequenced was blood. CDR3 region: CASRPTAVDEKLFF. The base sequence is TGCGCCAGCCGACCGACAGCGGTTGATGAAAAACTGTTTTTT.